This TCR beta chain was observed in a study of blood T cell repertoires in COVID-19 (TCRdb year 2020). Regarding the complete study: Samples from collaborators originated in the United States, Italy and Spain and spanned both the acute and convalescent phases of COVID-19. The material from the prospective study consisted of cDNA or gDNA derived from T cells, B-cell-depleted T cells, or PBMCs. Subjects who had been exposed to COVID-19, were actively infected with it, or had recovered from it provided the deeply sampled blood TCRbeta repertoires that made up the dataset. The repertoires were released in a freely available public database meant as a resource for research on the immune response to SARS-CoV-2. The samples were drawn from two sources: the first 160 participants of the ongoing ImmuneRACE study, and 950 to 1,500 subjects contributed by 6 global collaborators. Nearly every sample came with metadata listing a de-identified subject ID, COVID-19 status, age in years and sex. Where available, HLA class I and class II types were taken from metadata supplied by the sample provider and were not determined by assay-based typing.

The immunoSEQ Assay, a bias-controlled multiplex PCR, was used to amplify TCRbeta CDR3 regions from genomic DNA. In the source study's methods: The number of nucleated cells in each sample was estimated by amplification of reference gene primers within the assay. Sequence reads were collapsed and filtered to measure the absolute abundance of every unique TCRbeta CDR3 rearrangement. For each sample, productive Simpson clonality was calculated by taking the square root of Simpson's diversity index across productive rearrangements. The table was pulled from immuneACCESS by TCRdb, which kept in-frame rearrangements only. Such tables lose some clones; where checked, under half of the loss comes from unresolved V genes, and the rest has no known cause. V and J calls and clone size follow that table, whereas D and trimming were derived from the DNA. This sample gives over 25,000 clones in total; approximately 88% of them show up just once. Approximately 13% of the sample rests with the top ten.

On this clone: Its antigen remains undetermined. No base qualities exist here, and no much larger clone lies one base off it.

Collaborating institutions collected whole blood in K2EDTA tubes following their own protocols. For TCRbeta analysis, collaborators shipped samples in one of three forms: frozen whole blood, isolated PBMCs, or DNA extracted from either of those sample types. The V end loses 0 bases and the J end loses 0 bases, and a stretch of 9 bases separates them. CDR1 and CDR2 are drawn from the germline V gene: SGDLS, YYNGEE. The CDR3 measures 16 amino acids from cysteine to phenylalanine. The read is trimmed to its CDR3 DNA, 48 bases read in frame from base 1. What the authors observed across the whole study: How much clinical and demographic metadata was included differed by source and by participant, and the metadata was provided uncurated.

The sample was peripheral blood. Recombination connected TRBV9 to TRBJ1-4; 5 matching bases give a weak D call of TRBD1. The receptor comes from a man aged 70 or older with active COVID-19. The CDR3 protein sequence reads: CASSVGTGATNEKLFF. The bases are TGTGCCAGCAGCGTAGGTACGGGGGCAACTAATGAAAAACTGTTTTTT.